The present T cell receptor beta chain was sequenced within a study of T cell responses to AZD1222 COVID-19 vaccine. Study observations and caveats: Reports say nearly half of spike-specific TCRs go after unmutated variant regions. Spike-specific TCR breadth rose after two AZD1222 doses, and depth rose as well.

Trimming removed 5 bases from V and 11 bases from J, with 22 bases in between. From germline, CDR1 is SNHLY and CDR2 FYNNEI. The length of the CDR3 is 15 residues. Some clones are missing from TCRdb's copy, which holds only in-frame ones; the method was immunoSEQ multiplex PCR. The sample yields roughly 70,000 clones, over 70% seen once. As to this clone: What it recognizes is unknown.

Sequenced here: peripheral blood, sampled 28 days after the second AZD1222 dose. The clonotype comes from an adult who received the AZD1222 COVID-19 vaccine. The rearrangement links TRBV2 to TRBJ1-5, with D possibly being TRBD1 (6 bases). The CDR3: CASSTRTARVWAQHF. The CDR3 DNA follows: TGTGCCAGCAGTACACGGACAGCCCGTGTATGGGCCCAGCATTTT.